What follows is one T cell receptor (beta chain) and its context. What it recognizes is unknown. Antigen-specific CD4+ T cells were expanded (with viral peptide pools) by the ViraFEST assay ahead of sequencing. Culture lasted over 9 days before CD4+ T cell isolation. Each participant received a vaccine that was either BNT162b2 or mRNA-1273, given as two doses. Prior SARS-CoV-2 infection was absent in the vaccine recipients, as shown by negative nucleocapsid antibodies. The sample comes from a study of vaccination effects on CD4 cells after COVID-19. As for the study in general: Median timing of post-vaccine samples was 72 days after the second dose.

TCRdb's copy holds only in-frame clones and misses some; the assay was immunoSEQ multiplex PCR. Here the sample spans tens of thousands of clones, about 73% being singletons. CDR1 MNHEY and CDR2 SVGAGI come from the germline V gene. Trimming took off 0 bases at V and 1 base at J, with 6 bases between the two ends. CDR3 size: 14 residues. The gene calls are TRBV6-5 and TRBJ1-1; D is uncertain. The source of this sequence is a human donor who received a COVID-19 vaccine. This specimen consisted of CD4+ T cells from PBMCs cultured with HCoV-OC43 spike peptides, obtained after COVID-19 vaccination. Subset in this sample: HCoV-OC43 spike overlapping peptide pool stimulation. The CDR3 DNA reads as TGTGCCAGCAGTTACTCCCAGGCGAACACTGAAGCTTTCTTT. As protein: CASSYSQANTEAFF.